The 32 T cell receptor beta chains below were found in one sample sequenced in a study of cytomegalovirus exposure and HLA in healthy donors. The PCR was carried out with 60 Vbeta primers and 13 Jbeta primers. The table came from immunoSEQ multiplex PCR; TCRdb's copy has only in-frame clones and leaves some out. There are some 71,000 clones in the sample; around 76% occur only once, and over 2.5% lies in the top ten. The sequencing sample was made of PBMCs. The source is a young man in good health and CMV-seronegative.

The chain links TRBV28 to TRBJ1-1; 8 nucleotides agree with TRBD1. This CDR3 spans 15 amino acids. Germline V gives CDR1 MDHEN, CDR2 SYDVKM. V shed 7 bases and J 2 bases; nucleotides not matched to a gene: 9. As DNA, the CDR3 is TGTGCCAGCACCCGGACAGGGTTCCGAAACACTGAAGCTTTCTTT. It translates to CASTRTGFRNTEAFF.

The rearrangement links TRBV9 to TRBJ1-6, with TRBD1 identical over 8 bases. V dropped 4 bases and J dropped 5; count of bases not matched to a gene: 5. The CDR3 sequence is 15 residues long. Looked up from germline, CDR1 is SGDLS and CDR2 is YYNGEE. The CDR3 DNA is TGTGCCAGCAGCCCAGGGGGCGCGAATAATTCACCCCTCCACTTT. Amino acids: CASSPGGANNSPLHF.

The V call is TRBV28, the J call TRBJ1-2, with D tentatively TRBD1 (5 bases). There are 13 residues in the CDR3. Trimming took off 6 bases at V and 3 bases at J, with 11 bases between the two ends. Per germline, CDR1 MDHEN and CDR2 SYDVKM. The CDR3 reads CASSLRQYYGYTF. The CDR3 DNA follows: TGTGCCAGCAGCTTAAGACAGTACTATGGCTACACCTTC.

The chain links TRBV5-5 to TRBJ2-5; D unresolved. V was pared by 2 bases and J by 3 bases, with 17 bases between. This CDR3 contains 16 residues. Germline-derived CDR1 and CDR2 are SGHKS and YYEKEE (reference sequence). CDR3 residues: CASSFRFQPEEETQYF. CDR3 DNA: TGTGCCAGCAGCTTTCGTTTTCAGCCCGAGGAAGAGACCCAGTACTTC.

The genes are TRBV19 and TRBJ2-4; tentative D call: TRBD1 (6 bases). V lost 4 bases to trimming and J lost 7 bases, with 20 bases between them. Germline V gene lookup returns CDR1 LNHDA and CDR2 SQIVND (reference sequence). The CDR3 totals 16 residues. The CDR3 DNA is TGTGCCAGTAGTAGCACCATGGGACATGGAACCAACATTCAGTACTTC. Protein: CASSSTMGHGTNIQYF.

This chain connects TRBV7-3 to TRBJ2-1; D remains ambiguous. In germline, CDR1 is SGHTA, CDR2 FQGTGA. The V gene lost 0 bases and the J gene lost 6 bases, with 6 bases spanning the gap. This CDR3 has 13 amino acids. The CDR3 bases are TGTGCCAGCAGCTTAACACAGATCAATGAGCAGTTCTTC. Translating gives CASSLTQINEQFF. The full variable domain, its missing parts supplied by reference TRBV7-3 and TRBJ2-1, is GAGVSQTPSNKVTEKGKYVELRCDPISGHTALYWYRQSLGQGPEFLIYFQGTGAADDSGLPNDRFFAVRPEGSVSTLKIQRTERGDSAVYLCASSLTQINEQFFGPGTRLTVL.

The chain has TRBV7-3 and TRBJ1-2; D may be TRBD1 (5 bases). Trimming removed 2 bases from V and 0 bases from J, with 10 bases in between. Germline V gene data show CDR1 as SGHTA and CDR2 as FQGTGA. This CDR3 is built from 15 residues. In DNA form, the CDR3 reads TGTGCCAGCAGCTTAGATGGGGGGTCTAACTATGGCTACACCTTC. Its translation is CASSLDGGSNYGYTF. Full variable domain (missing parts from reference TRBV7-3 and TRBJ1-2): GAGVSQTPSNKVTEKGKYVELRCDPISGHTALYWYRQSLGQGPEFLIYFQGTGAADDSGLPNDRFFAVRPEGSVSTLKIQRTERGDSAVYLCASSLDGGSNYGYTFGSGTRLTVV.

This chain joins TRBV11-2 and TRBJ2-4; TRBD2 agrees at 8 bases. The V gene end was trimmed by 5 bases and the J gene end by 0 bases; junction bases not matched to a gene: 9. The length of the CDR3 is 17 residues. Germline assignment: CDR1 SGHAT and CDR2 FQNNGV. The CDR3 protein is CASSKTPGGIAKNIQYF. The CDR3 DNA reads TGTGCCAGCAGCAAAACCCCGGGGGGGATAGCCAAAAACATTCAGTACTTC.

Note on this clone: The sample carries other DNA sequences with the same CDR3. This chain connects TRBV29-1 to TRBJ2-1; 9 nucleotides align to TRBD2. The CDR3 runs 14 residues. V lost 4 bases, J lost 4 bases, and 5 bases stayed unmatched. Germline V gene sequence: CDR1 SQVTM, CDR2 ANQGSEA. CDR3 in DNA: TGCAGCGTTGTGGCTAGCGGGGTGTACAATGAGCAGTTCTTC. This translates into CSVVASGVYNEQFF.

The chain joins TRBV6-1 to TRBJ2-1; 12 bases match TRBD2. The V gene's germline CDR1 is MNHNS and CDR2 SASEGT. This CDR3 comprises 16 residues. With 3 bases clipped from V and 7 bases from J, the junction kept 7 bases outside the gene matches. CDR3 region: CASSDLLAGGRNEQFF. The DNA of the CDR3 is TGTGCCAGCAGTGACCTACTAGCGGGGGGAAGAAATGAGCAGTTCTTC.

J is TRBJ1-5 and V is TRBV30, with a tentative D call TRBD1 (5 bases). Germline values: CDR1 GTSNPN, CDR2 SVGIG (reference sequence). The CDR3 has 14 residues. Trimming took 0 bases from V and 5 from J, leaving 11 bases between them. This CDR3 reads CAWSVRAGDQPQHF. The CDR3 bases are TGTGCCTGGAGTGTACGGGCGGGGGATCAGCCCCAGCATTTT.

The count of this clone is one. The gene calls are TRBV7-2 and TRBJ1-6; the D gene is possibly TRBD1 (6 bases). The V and J ends lost 5 bases and 9 bases respectively, with 17 bases between them. The length of the CDR3 is 15 residues. Germline assignment: CDR1 SGHTA and CDR2 FQGNSA. The CDR3 DNA follows: TGTGCCAGCAGCCAACAACAGGGAGATAGTTCACCCCTCCACTTT. Amino acid sequence: CASSQQQGDSSPLHF. Together with reference TRBV7-2 and TRBJ1-6, the CDR3 gives the full variable domain: GAGVSQSPSNKVTEKGKDVELRCDPISGHTALYWYRQSLGQGLEFLIYFQGNSAPDKSGLPSDRFSAERTGGSVSTLTIQRTQQEDSAVYLCASSQQQGDSSPLHFGNGTRLTVT.

The chain combines TRBV2 with TRBJ1-4; D is unresolved. Trimming removed 5 bases at V and 7 bases at J, with 5 bases between. Germline CDR1 and CDR2: SNHLY and FYNNEI. This CDR3 contains 11 residues. The CDR3 sequence: CASSNSEKLFF. The CDR3 DNA reads as TGTGCCAGCAGTAATAGTGAAAAACTGTTTTTT.

The V and J genes are TRBV7-3 and TRBJ2-7, with 11 nucleotides matching TRBD1. The germline V gene has CDR1 SGHTA and CDR2 FQGTGA. The V segment lost 5 bases and the J segment 2 bases; nucleotides outside the gene matches: 2. The CDR3 has 14 residues. The CDR3 DNA is TGTGCCAGCAGCCCGGACAGGGGGCCCTACGAGCAGTACTTC. As protein: CASSPDRGPYEQYF.

The chain couples TRBV6-1 to TRBJ2-7; the D gene is possibly TRBD1 (6 bases). Trimming shortened V by 4 bases and J by 10 bases, and 26 bases separated the two germline ends. The V gene's germline CDR1 is MNHNS and CDR2 SASEGT. This CDR3 spans 16 amino acids. CDR3 sequence: CASSGGYSQGRHGQYV. The CDR3 region has the DNA TGTGCCAGCAGTGGAGGCTATTCACAGGGTCGCCACGGCCAGTACGTC.

The gene calls are TRBV11-3 and TRBJ2-4; TRBD1 aligns across 8 bases. The length of the CDR3 is 13 residues. The V and J ends lost 8 bases and 5 bases, in that order; junction bases with no gene match: 5. CDR1 and CDR2 from the germline V gene are SGHNT and YENEEA. Here the CDR3 DNA reads TGTGCCAGCTCACGACAGGGGCAAAACATTCAGTACTTC. This gives the protein CASSRQGQNIQYF.

V is TRBV18 and J is TRBJ1-2; the match to TRBD1 covers 10 bases. The CDR3 runs to 15 residues. Germline CDR1 is KGHSH and CDR2 is LQKENI. V dropped 3 bases and J dropped 3; count of bases not matched to a gene: 4. The CDR3 nucleotides read TGTGCCAGCTCACCTCGGACAGGGGGAGACTATGGCTACACCTTC. Translation: CASSPRTGGDYGYTF.

This clone was observed a handful of times. J is TRBJ2-2 and V is TRBV18; D is unclear. The CDR3 covers 13 residues. Germline V gene sequence: CDR1 KGHSH, CDR2 LQKENI. V was pared by 1 base and J by 5 bases, with 5 bases between. CDR3 bases: TGTGCCAGCTCACCACAGGAGACCGGGGAGCTGTTTTTT. Encoded protein: CASSPQETGELFF.

This chain joins TRBV7-9 and TRBJ1-4; 9 bases are shared with TRBD1. Germline V gene lookup returns CDR1 SEHNR and CDR2 FQNEAQ (reference sequence). There are 15 residues in the CDR3. V shed 5 bases, J shed 6 bases, and the junction held 7 bases outside the gene matches. The CDR3 bases are TGTGCCAGCAGCCACACGGACAGGGGAGATGAAAAACTGTTTTTT. Translation: CASSHTDRGDEKLFF.

V and J are TRBV10-3 and TRBJ1-1; the D gene is possibly TRBD1 (5 bases). This CDR3 is 13 amino acids long. CDR1 is ENHRY and CDR2 is SYGVKD in the germline V gene. The germline V and J ends were trimmed by 11 bases and 2 bases, with 15 bases remaining between them. The CDR3: CASSTESNTEAFF. In DNA form, the CDR3 reads TGTGCCTCCTCGACAGAGAGCAACACTGAAGCTTTCTTT.

This clone is judged medium-sized (0.01 to 0.1%). The chain has TRBV5-6 and TRBJ2-6; 8 bases map to TRBD1. Per the germline V gene, CDR1 is SGHDT and CDR2 is YYEEEE. The CDR3 is 18 amino acids. J gave up 0 bases and V 3 bases, and 8 bases lay outside the gene matches. As DNA, the CDR3 is TGTGCCAGCAGCTGGGGACAGGCCCGATTCTCTGGGGCCAACGTCCTGACTTTC. Translated: CASSWGQARFSGANVLTF. Variable domain in full (rest from reference TRBV5-6 and TRBJ2-6): DAGVTQSPTHLIKTRGQQVTLRCSPKSGHDTVSWYQQALGQGPQFIFQYYEEEERQRGNFPDRFSGHQFPNYSSELNVNALLLGDSALYLCASSWGQARFSGANVLTFGAGSRLTVL.

The chain uses TRBV19 and TRBJ1-2; TRBD1 might be the D (5 bases). Germline V gives CDR1 LNHDA, CDR2 SQIVND (reference sequence). Trimming took off 5 bases at V and 1 base at J, with 11 bases between the two ends. The CDR3 has 14 amino acids. The CDR3 nucleotides are TGTGCCAGTAGTCGTTTGCAGGGTAACTATGGCTACACCTTC. Its protein is CASSRLQGNYGYTF. The variable domain in full, completed from reference TRBV19 and TRBJ1-2, reads DGGITQSPKYLFRKEGQNVTLSCEQNLNHDAMYWYRQDPGQGLRLIYYSQIVNDFQKGDIAEGYSVSREKKESFPLTVTSAQKNPTAFYLCASSRLQGNYGYTFGSGTRLTVV.

V gene TRBV6-4 combines with J gene TRBJ2-5; possible D gene TRBD1, 5 bases. V gave up 4 bases and J gave up 2 bases, with 8 bases separating them. The CDR3 extends over 13 amino acids. Per the germline V gene, CDR1 is MRHNA and CDR2 is SNTAGT. Written as DNA, the CDR3 is TGTGCCAGCAGTGTGGACATGCAAGAGACCCAGTACTTC. Its protein product is CASSVDMQETQYF.

The chain has TRBV9 and TRBJ1-5; 10 positions agree with TRBD1. CDR1 and CDR2 from the germline V gene are SGDLS and YYNGEE. Losses at the gene ends were 1 base for V and 5 bases for J; bases not matched to a gene: 3. The CDR3 has 15 amino acids. This CDR3 is CASSVTGTGDQPQHF. CDR3 DNA sequence: TGTGCCAGCAGCGTAACCGGGACAGGGGATCAGCCCCAGCATTTT.

This chain connects TRBV19 to TRBJ1-2, with 7 bases aligning to TRBD1. The CDR3 sequence is 17 residues long. Per the germline V gene, CDR1 is LNHDA and CDR2 is SQIVND (reference sequence). V dropped 4 bases and J dropped 6; count of bases not matched to a gene: 17. CDR3 in amino acids: CASSRGQAATLRDGYTF. CDR3 DNA: TGTGCCAGTAGTAGAGGACAGGCCGCAACCCTCAGGGATGGCTACACCTTC.

The CDR3: CATGQGDGEQFF. As DNA, the CDR3 is TGTGCCACGGGACAGGGGGATGGTGAGCAGTTCTTC. The chain employs TRBV10-3 and TRBJ2-1; TRBD1 matches 11 bases. CDR3 size: 12 residues. Germline values: CDR1 ENHRY, CDR2 SYGVKD. The trim removed 10 bases at V and 9 bases at J, leaving 5 bases unmatched.

This rearrangement joins TRBV4-1 to TRBJ2-3; 9 positions agree with TRBD2. In germline, CDR1 is MGHRA, CDR2 YSYEKL. This CDR3 is built from 19 residues. V lost 1 base and J lost 3; bases outside the gene matches: 14. CDR3 nucleotides: TGCGCCAGCAGCCAAGGTTGGAGGCGGGGGGGCCCTCCGACAGATACGCAGTATTTT. This encodes CASSQGWRRGGPPTDTQYF.

The rearrangement uses TRBV9 and TRBJ1-1, with D possibly matching TRBD1 (6 bases). V dropped 0 bases and J dropped 1 base, with 13 bases sitting between them. The germline gives CDR1 SGDLS, CDR2 YYNGEE. The CDR3 is 16 amino acids. Here the CDR3 reads CASSVGEGVGNTEAFF. Here the CDR3 DNA reads TGTGCCAGCAGCGTAGGAGAGGGGGTTGGGAACACTGAAGCTTTCTTT. The full variable domain, completed using reference TRBV9 and TRBJ1-1, is DSGVTQTPKHLITATGQRVTLRCSPRSGDLSVYWYQQSLDQGLQFLIQYYNGEERAKGNILERFSAQQFPDLHSELNLSSLELGDSALYFCASSVGEGVGNTEAFFGQGTRLTVV.

J is TRBJ2-5 and V is TRBV5-1; the D gene is possibly TRBD1 (5 bases). The CDR3 has 13 residues. The V gene's germline CDR1 is SGHRS and CDR2 YFSETQ. The V end lost 6 bases, the J end lost 2 bases, and 11 bases lay between the germline ends. CDR3 residues: CASTLRQQETQYF. CDR3 DNA sequence: TGCGCCAGCACTCTCCGACAGCAAGAGACCCAGTACTTC. Based on the CDR3 plus reference TRBV5-1 and TRBJ2-5, the full variable domain is KAGVTQTPRYLIKTRGQQVTLSCSPISGHRSVSWYQQTPGQGLQFLFEYFSETQRNKGNFPGRFSGRQFSNSRSEMNVSTLELGDSALYLCASTLRQQETQYFGPGTRLLVL.

This clone was detected a few times. The genes are TRBV7-8 and TRBJ1-4; D is perhaps TRBD1 (5 bases). Trimming left V 3 bases short and J 3 bases short, with 17 bases between. CDR1 and CDR2 (germline): SGHVS, FQNEAQ. This CDR3 contains 17 residues. Written as DNA, the CDR3 is TGTGCCAGCAGCTTGATGGCAGGGAGGGGCCCTAATGAAAAACTGTTTTTT. It is translated as CASSLMAGRGPNEKLFF.

This sequence joins TRBV27 and TRBJ1-2, with D perhaps TRBD1 (6 bases). Per the germline V gene, CDR1 is MNHEY and CDR2 is SMNVEV (reference sequence). V shed 5 bases and J shed 6 bases, with 13 bases lying between them. This CDR3 has 13 amino acids. Written as DNA, the CDR3 is TGTGCCAGCAGTCGACAGGTTTTAGATGGCTACACCTTC. Translated: CASSRQVLDGYTF.

This rearrangement joins TRBV19 to TRBJ2-7; 7 nucleotides match TRBD2. With V trimmed by 4 bases and J by 3 bases, 15 bases remained unmatched. The germline gives CDR1 LNHDA, CDR2 SQIVND (reference sequence). The CDR3 has 17 amino acids. The CDR3 nucleotides read TGTGCCAGTAGTACTAACGGCGGGGGATGCTACTTCTACGAGCAGTACGTC. Translation gives CASSTNGGGCYFYEQYV.